This T cell receptor (beta chain) is drawn from a study of graft-versus-host responses after intestinal transplantation. This CDR3 comprises 15 residues. Per the germline V gene, CDR1 is MNHNS and CDR2 is SASEGT. Germline trimming cut 5 bases from V and 0 bases from J; bases unmatched to any gene: 5. This clone appeared a few times. Antigen specificity is unknown. Regarding the study as a whole: GvH clones surfaced in recipient marrow, some emerging earlier in ileum or blood. An association linked early post-transplant HvG declines with peak circulating GvH clone levels.

Here immunoSEQ multiplex PCR was the method, and the copy in TCRdb shows in-frame clones only, minus some. The sample shows about 84,000 clones, roughly 90% of them seen only once. The material sequenced was unstimulated CD4+ T cells sorted from spleen or lymph node cells, taken before transplant. This sequence was found in a human donor who was the organ donor for an intestinal transplant. The rearrangement links TRBV6-1 to TRBJ1-2, with 8 nucleotides matching TRBD1. Here the CDR3 DNA reads TGTGCCAGCAGTAAACGGGACAGGCCTAACTATGGCTACACCTTC. This translates into CASSKRDRPNYGYTF.